The clone carrying this T cell receptor beta chain was seen just once. As yet, its antigen is unknown. Germline trimming cut 4 bases from V and 3 bases from J; bases unmatched to any gene: 11. CDR1 is SGHNT and CDR2 is YYREEE in the germline V gene (reference sequence). The length of the CDR3 is 17 residues. This entry comes from a study of OX40 agonist ivuxolimab in advanced cancers. Study summary: Prior checkpoint blockade (anti-PD-1, anti-PD-L1 or anti-CTLA-4) was permitted; 35% to 50% had it. General study points: The study found that CD8+ T cells averaged more expanded clones than CD4+.

Repertoires were generated with immunoSEQ multiplex PCR, while TCRdb's copy carries only in-frame clones and drops some. Of some 95,000 clones in the sample, about 85% were seen once. Here the sequenced sample was CD4+ or CD8+ T cells sorted from blood, taken in a trial of the OX40 agonist ivuxolimab. This sequence originates from an adult with an advanced solid tumor such as melanoma, head and neck, liver or kidney cancer. V and J are TRBV5-4 and TRBJ2-7, with TRBD2 identical over 12 bases. This CDR3 is CASSQDILAGGLYEQYF. CDR3 DNA sequence: TGTGCCAGCAGCCAAGATATACTAGCGGGAGGCCTCTACGAGCAGTACTTC.